This TCR beta chain appears in the sequencing data of a study of Graves' ophthalmopathy and Graves' hyperthyroidism. From RNA, the CDR3 regions of TCR beta chains were amplified and sequenced. HTBI-primed RT-PCR formed the first round, and a multiplex PCR formed the second. TCRdb used MiXCR to reprocess the multiplex PCR reads, holding one entry per CDR3 protein. The repertoire holds about 740,000 distinct CDR3 sequences, with roughly 40% as singletons. There are 15 residues in the CDR3. Each donor who had ophthalmopathy showed moderate-to-severe activity, a CAS of ≥3, a NOSPECS of ≥4, and a duration under 3 months. Among the exclusions were patients with other autoimmune diseases, uncontrolled infections, pregnancy or lactation. Diagnosis relied on clinical symptoms, serum thyroxine, TRAb, thyroid ultrasound and orbital computed tomography. It was from 8.5 to 10 ml of fresh peripheral blood that the PBMCs came.

This clonotype has more than one count but fewer than ten. A read error may produce the germline difference seen at one junction end. The sequenced material came from peripheral blood. This sequence originates from an adult man with Graves' ophthalmopathy. The rearrangement links TRBV12-3 or TRBV12-4 to TRBJ2-2, with D hard to call. This CDR3 is CASSLGIYNTGELFF. As DNA, the CDR3 is TGTGCCAGCAGCTTAGGGATATACAACACCGGGGAGCTGTTTTTT.